Below, 15 T cell receptor beta chains from the same sample are listed, as sequenced in a study of tissue T cells after allogeneic stem cell transplantation (dated by TCRdb to between 2021 and 2024). Library prep was done by the immunoSEQ multiplex PCR assay. The clones in this table, taken by TCRdb from immuneACCESS, are in-frame only. Not every clone is retained; where verified, under half of the shortfall comes from an unresolved V gene, and the cause of the rest is unknown. This sample lists 4,500 to 6,000 clones; less than 55% were detected once. Approximately 15% of the sample is taken by the ten largest. What this sample's time point label stands for: mouse harvest day 14 after allogeneic transplant. Mouse grafts combined 10^7 T-cell-depleted bone marrow cells with 10^6 splenic CD5+ T cells, given via tail vein injection. The sample taken for sequencing was gut tissue. All receptors come from a female BALB/c mouse given C57BL/6 T cells with graft-versus-host disease after an allogeneic hematopoietic cell transplant.

Remarks on this clone: Gene names and germline match the mouse. The CDR3 end falls 1 residue outside the read, so it is completed with the germline J gene. This chain links TRBV1 with TRBJ2-3; 9 bases line up with TRBD2. Per germline, CDR1 NSQYPW and CDR2 LRSPGD (reference sequence). The CDR3 spans 14 residues. The V gene end was trimmed by 3 bases and the J gene end by 3 bases; junction bases not matched to a gene: 1. CDR3 amino acids: CTCSATGGAETLYF. Incomplete CDR3 DNA: TGCACCTGCAGTGCCACTGGGGGGGCAGAAACGCTGTAT. Complete variable domain (other parts from reference TRBV1 and TRBJ2-3): VTLLEQNPRWRLVPRGQAVNLRCILKNSQYPWMSWYQQDLQKQLQWLFTLRSPGDKEVKSLPGADYLATRVTDTELRLQVANMSQGRTLYCTCSATGGAETLYFGSGTRLTVL.

Comments on this clone: Gene names and germline refer to mouse. The observed sequence ends 1 residue before the CDR3 terminus, with the missing tail filled in from the germline J gene. V gene TRBV3 combines with J gene TRBJ2-3, with 12 positions matching TRBD2. Germline lookup yields CDR1 SNHLY and CDR2 FYNGKV (reference sequence). CDR3 size: 17 residues. V was clipped by 5 bases and J by 0 bases; unmatched bases: 6. The part of the CDR3 DNA that was read is TGTGCCAGCAGCCCCGGACTGGGGGGGTGGAGTGCAGAAACGCTGTAT. Translating it yields CASSPGLGGWSAETLY. The full CDR3 sequence reads CASSPGLGGWSAETLYF.

Concerning this clone itself: This likely reflects a read error, since a far larger clone is one base away. The germline and genes are mouse ones. The DNA ends 1 residue before the CDR3 does, and the rest of the CDR3 is filled in from the germline J gene. This rearrangement joins TRBV19 to TRBJ2-7, with D possibly being TRBD2 (6 bases). The germline V gene has CDR1 FNHDT and CDR2 SITEND (reference sequence). The CDR3 runs to 12 residues. The CDR3 sequence: CPSSSWGYEQYF. The sequenced CDR3 bases are TGTCCCAGCAGTAGTTGGGGGTATGAACAGTAC.

This clone was counted a single time. The germline and genes are mouse ones. The read ends 1 residue before the CDR3 terminus; that terminus is restored from the germline J gene. This chain links TRBV24 with TRBJ2-3, with 7 bases aligning to TRBD1. This CDR3 contains 16 residues. Trimming at V came to 1 base and at J to 2 bases, leaving 6 bases not matched to a gene. Germline CDR1 and CDR2: KGHTA and FRNEEI. CDR3 residues: CASSLSGGRNAETLYF. Partial CDR3 DNA: TGTGCCAGCAGTCTGTCAGGGGGACGGAATGCAGAAACGCTGTAT.

With respect to this clone: The gene symbols are mouse symbols. The CDR3 end falls 1 residue outside the read, so it is completed with the germline J gene. V and J are TRBV12-2 and TRBJ2-3, with D perhaps TRBD1 (5 bases). Germline CDR1 SGHLS, CDR2 HYDKME. Trimming removed 2 bases at V and 2 bases at J, with 10 bases between. This CDR3 is built from 14 residues. The part of the CDR3 DNA that was read is TGTGCCAGCTCTCCTAAGGGGTTTGCAGAAACGCTGTAT. This gives the protein CASSPKGFAETLY. The CDR3 reads in full as CASSPKGFAETLYF.

This clone appeared a few times. Any gene name here is a mouse gene name. The CDR3 here is CSSSRDRGAGQLYF. Partial CDR3 DNA: TGCTCCAGCAGTCGGGACAGGGGGGCCGGGCAGCTCTAC. The genes are TRBV23 and TRBJ2-2; the D call of TRBD1 is as the table states it, not checked on the DNA. The read gets to within 1 residue of the CDR3 end, and the germline J gene fills in the rest. This CDR3 is 14 amino acids long. Germline values: CDR1 KGHTA, CDR2 FQNQQP.

In the case of this clone: Gene and germline names: mouse. The read is 1 residue too short to cover the CDR3 end, so that end is filled in from the germline J gene. The V call is TRBV26, the J call TRBJ1-2; no reliable D call. From germline, CDR1 is KGHPV and CDR2 FQNQEV (reference sequence). The CDR3 has 13 amino acids. Trimming took off 2 bases at V and 3 bases at J, with 7 bases between the two ends. CDR3 bases read: TGTGCCAGCAGTCTGAGGAGGGACTCCGACTACACC. Encoded protein: CASSLRRDSDYT. The full CDR3 protein reads CASSLRRDSDYTF.

This clone is termed medium-sized (0.01 to 0.1%). Any gene name here is a mouse gene name. The read halts 1 residue ahead of the CDR3 end, with the missing end drawn from the germline J gene. The chain uses TRBV19 and TRBJ2-7; D call uncertain. Trimming cost V 0 bases and J 4 bases, with 5 bases left between them. This CDR3 contains 12 residues. The germline gives CDR1 FNHDT, CDR2 SITEND (reference sequence). CDR3 loop: CASSIANYEQYF. The part of the CDR3 DNA that was read is TGTGCCAGCAGTATAGCCAATTATGAACAGTAC.

With respect to this clone: Gene names denote mouse genes. The read is 1 residue too short to cover the CDR3 end, so that end is filled in from the germline J gene. This rearrangement joins TRBV26 to TRBJ2-7; D is perhaps TRBD1 (5 bases). The CDR3 runs to 11 residues. CDR1 and CDR2 (germline): KGHPV, FQNQEV (reference sequence). Trimming removed 6 bases at V and 4 bases at J, with 7 bases between. The CDR3 loop reads CASRRQYEQYF. The sequenced CDR3 bases are TGTGCCAGCAGACGACAGTATGAACAGTAC.

Details on this clone: Mouse gene names and germline throughout. The CDR3 end falls 1 residue outside the read, so it is completed with the germline J gene. The chain is built from TRBV26 and TRBJ2-3; 9 nucleotides align to TRBD2. The germline V gene encodes CDR1 KGHPV and CDR2 FQNQEV (reference sequence). The CDR3 length is 16 residues. V shed 4 bases, J shed 0 bases, and the junction held 5 bases outside the gene matches. Incomplete CDR3 DNA: TGTGCCAGCAGTCCCCGACTGGGGGCTAGTGCAGAAACGCTGTAT. Amino acid sequence: CASSPRLGASAETLY. In full, the CDR3 is CASSPRLGASAETLYF.

Only a few counts were recorded for this clone. Mouse gene names apply. The CDR3 extends 1 residue past the end of the read, so its final part is completed from the germline J gene. The J gene is TRBJ2-7, the V gene TRBV3, with 11 bases fitting TRBD2. The germline V gene has CDR1 SNHLY and CDR2 FYNGKV (reference sequence). The CDR3 extends over 14 amino acids. J was trimmed by 6 bases and V by 1 base; bases with no gene match: 2. Partial CDR3 DNA: TGTGCCAGCAGCTTAGTACTGGGGGGGCTTGAACAGTAC. It codes for CASSLVLGGLEQY. The CDR3 reads in full as CASSLVLGGLEQYF.

In its sample, this clone was seen a few times. Gene names and germline refer to mouse. The read is 1 residue too short to cover the CDR3 end, so that end is filled in from the germline J gene. The chain is built from TRBV5 and TRBJ2-5, with a tentative D call TRBD2 (7 bases). The CDR3 spans 14 residues. V was shortened by 0 bases and J by 7 bases, with 11 bases between the two germline ends. Germline V lookup: CDR1 LGHNA, CDR2 YNLKQL (reference sequence). CDR3 protein: CASSQERGANTQYF. The DNA read from the CDR3 is TGTGCCAGCAGCCAAGAGAGGGGGGCGAACACCCAGTAC.

As for this clone: The gene names here belong to mouse. Read data end 1 residue before the CDR3 end; the end is taken from the germline J gene. The chain recombines TRBV31 with TRBJ2-7; TRBD2 is a possible D gene (5 bases). The ends were cut back, 4 bases at V and 4 bases at J, with 8 bases in the middle. The length of the CDR3 is 11 residues. CDR1 is GKSSPN and CDR2 is SITVG in the germline V gene. The sequenced part of the CDR3 DNA is TGTGCCTGGACCCTGGGATATGAACAGTAC. This gives the protein CAWTLGYEQY. The full CDR3 protein reads CAWTLGYEQYF. Full variable domain (outside the CDR3, taken from reference TRBV31 and TRBJ2-7): AQTIHQWPVAEIKAVGSPLSLGCTIKGKSSPNLYWYWQATGGTLQQLFYSITVGQVESVVQLNLSASRPKDDQFILSTEKLLLSHSGFYLCAWTLGYEQYFGPGTRLTVL.

Concerning this clone itself: Genes and germline come from the mouse. The read falls 1 residue short of the CDR3 end, and the missing part is taken from the germline J gene. The J gene is TRBJ1-2, the V gene TRBV12-1; D uncertain. The V and J ends lost 0 bases and 3 bases respectively, with 7 bases between them. Germline assignment: CDR1 SGHSN and CDR2 HYEKVE. This CDR3 contains 13 residues. The part of the CDR3 DNA that was read is TGTGCCAGCTCTCTCGCTGCAGACTCCGACTACACC. It is translated as CASSLAADSDYT. The whole CDR3 sequence reads CASSLAADSDYTF.

A note on this clone: Gene and germline names: mouse. The read ends 1 residue shy of where the CDR3 ends; the end is completed using the germline J gene. The chain has TRBV12-2 and TRBJ1-4; D may be TRBD1 (6 bases). This CDR3 is 14 amino acids long. Trimming took 2 bases from V and 4 from J, leaving 10 bases between them. Germline V gene data show CDR1 as SGHLS and CDR2 as HYDKME. The chain's CDR3 is CASSHQGFNERLFF. The CDR3 DNA, read in part, is TGTGCCAGCTCTCATCAGGGGTTCAACGAAAGATTATTT.